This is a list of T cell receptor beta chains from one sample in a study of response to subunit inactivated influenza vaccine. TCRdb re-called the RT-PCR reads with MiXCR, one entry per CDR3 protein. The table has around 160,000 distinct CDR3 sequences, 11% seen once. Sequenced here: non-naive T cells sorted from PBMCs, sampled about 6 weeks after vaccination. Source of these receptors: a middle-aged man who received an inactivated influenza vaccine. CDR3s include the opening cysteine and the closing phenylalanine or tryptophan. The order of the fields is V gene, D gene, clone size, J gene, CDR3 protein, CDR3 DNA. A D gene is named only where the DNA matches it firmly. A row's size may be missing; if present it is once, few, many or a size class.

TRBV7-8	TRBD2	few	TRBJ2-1	CASSPGAGGGIYNEQFF	TGTGCCAGCAGCCCCGGGGCAGGCGGGGGGATTTACAATGAGCAGTTCTTC
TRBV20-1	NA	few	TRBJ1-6	CSLPRGDYSPLHF	TGCAGTCTCCCAAGGGGGGATTATTCACCCCTCCACTTT
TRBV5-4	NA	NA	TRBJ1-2	CASSFQGRDYGYTF	TGTGCCAGCAGCTTCCAGGGTAGGGACTATGGCTACACCTTC
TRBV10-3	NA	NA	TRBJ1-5	CAISGEMSQPQHF	TGTGCCATCAGTGGAGAGATGAGTCAGCCCCAGCATTTT
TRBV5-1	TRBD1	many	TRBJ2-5	CASRPTGGQETQYF	TGCGCCAGCAGACCGACAGGGGGCCAAGAGACCCAGTACTTC
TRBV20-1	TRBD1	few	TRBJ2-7	CSASEGTGQYEQYF	TGCAGTGCTAGTGAGGGGACAGGGCAATACGAGCAGTACTTC
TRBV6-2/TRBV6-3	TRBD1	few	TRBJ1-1	CASSPQGDTEAFF	TGTGCCAGCAGTCCACAGGGGGACACTGAAGCTTTCTTT
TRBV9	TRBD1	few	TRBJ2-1	CASSVGPTGTGRHEQFF	TGTGCCAGCAGCGTAGGGCCTACCGGGACAGGGCGCCATGAGCAGTTCTTC
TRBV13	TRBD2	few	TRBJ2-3	CASTKGGLAGFQSSTDTQYF	TGTGCCAGCACCAAGGGTGGTTTAGCGGGTTTTCAGTCTAGCACAGATACGCAGTATTTT
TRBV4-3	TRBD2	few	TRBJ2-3	CASSRGTSGGATDTQYF	TGCGCCAGCAGCCGCGGGACTAGCGGGGGGGCCACAGATACGCAGTATTTT
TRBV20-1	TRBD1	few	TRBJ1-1	CSANTGGWAEAFF	TGCAGTGCCAATACAGGGGGTTGGGCTGAAGCTTTCTTT
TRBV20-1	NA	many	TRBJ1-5	CSATWERQPQHF	TGCAGTGCTACCTGGGAGAGGCAGCCCCAGCATTTT
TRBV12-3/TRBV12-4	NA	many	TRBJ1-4	CASSPRFEKLFF	TGTGCCAGCAGCCCCCGGTTCGAAAAACTGTTTTTT
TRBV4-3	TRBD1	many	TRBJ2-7	CASSRALDRAYEQYF	TGCGCCAGCAGCCGAGCTCTGGACAGGGCCTACGAGCAGTACTTC
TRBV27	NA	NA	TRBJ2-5	CASSSAVGGMRTQYF	TGTGCCAGCAGCTCCGCGGTGGGCGGAATGCGGACCCAGTACTTC
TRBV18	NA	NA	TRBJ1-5	CASSAGFGNQPQHF	TGTGCCAGCTCAGCGGGGTTTGGCAATCAGCCCCAGCATTTT
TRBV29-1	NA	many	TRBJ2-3	CSVGDRSTDTQYF	TGCAGCGTTGGAGACAGGAGCACAGATACGCAGTATTTT
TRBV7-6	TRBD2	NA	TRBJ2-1	CASSQTSGRSDEQFF	TGTGCCAGCAGCCAAACTAGCGGGAGGTCTGATGAGCAGTTCTTC
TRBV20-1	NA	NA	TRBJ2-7	CSARANSLYEQYF	TGCAGTGCTAGAGCGAACAGCCTCTACGAGCAGTACTTC
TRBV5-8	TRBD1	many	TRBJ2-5	CASSKDLGTVQETQYF	TGTGCCAGCAGCAAAGATCTCGGGACAGTACAAGAGACCCAGTACTTC
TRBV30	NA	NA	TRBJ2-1	CAWSSSGPVIF	TGTGCCTGGAGTTCCAGCGGGCCCGTGATCTTC
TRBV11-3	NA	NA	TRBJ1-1	CARGSLEAFF	TGTGCCCGAGGGAGCCTTGAAGCTTTCTTT
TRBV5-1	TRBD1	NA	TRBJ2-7	CASSLDRGHYEQYF	TGCGCCAGCAGCTTGGACAGGGGGCACTACGAGCAGTACTTC
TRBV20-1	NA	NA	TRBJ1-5	CSARERGAYQPQHF	TGCAGTGCTAGAGAACGGGGGGCCTATCAGCCCCAGCATTTT
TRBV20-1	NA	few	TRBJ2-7	CSARPGAHEQYF	TGCAGTGCTCGACCGGGGGCCCACGAGCAGTACTTC
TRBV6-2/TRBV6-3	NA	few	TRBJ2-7	CASSYVWYEQYF	TGTGCCAGCAGTTACGTTTGGTACGAGCAGTACTTC
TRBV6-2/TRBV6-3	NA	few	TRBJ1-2	CASSYGYGYTF	TGTGCCAGCAGTTACGGATATGGCTACACCTTC
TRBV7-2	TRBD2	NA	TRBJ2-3	CASSLDAAGGGTDTQYF	TGTGCCAGCAGCTTAGACGCAGCGGGAGGGGGCACAGATACGCAGTATTTT
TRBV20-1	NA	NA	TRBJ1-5	CSAKGSYSNQPQHF	TGCAGTGCTAAGGGGAGTTATAGCAATCAGCCCCAGCATTTT
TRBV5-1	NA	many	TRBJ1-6	CASSLDGDGYSPLHF	TGCGCCAGCAGCTTGGACGGGGACGGATATTCACCCCTCCACTTT
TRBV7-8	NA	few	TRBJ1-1	CASSAGHNTEAFF	TGTGCCAGCAGCGCGGGACACAACACTGAAGCTTTCTTT
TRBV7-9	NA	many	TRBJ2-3	CASSKDSRDTQYF	TGTGCCAGCAGCAAAGACAGCCGAGATACGCAGTATTTT
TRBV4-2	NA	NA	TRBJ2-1	CASSQDLIRAYNEQFF	TGTGCCAGCAGCCAAGATTTAATACGAGCCTACAATGAGCAGTTCTTC
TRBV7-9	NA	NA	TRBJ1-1	CASSLTRWAEAFF	TGTGCCAGCAGCTTAACGAGGTGGGCTGAAGCTTTCTTT
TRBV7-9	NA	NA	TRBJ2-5	CASSLGLGRRETQYF	TGTGCCAGCAGCTTAGGGCTGGGCAGGCGGGAGACCCAGTACTTC
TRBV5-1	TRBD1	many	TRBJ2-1	CASRGTGGHNEQFF	TGCGCCAGCCGGGGGACAGGGGGCCACAATGAGCAGTTCTTC
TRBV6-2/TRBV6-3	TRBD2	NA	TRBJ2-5	CASSFGLAGSETQYF	TGTGCCAGCAGTTTCGGACTAGCGGGCTCAGAGACCCAGTACTTC
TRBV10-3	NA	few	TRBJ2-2	CAISYRPGELFF	TGTGCCATCAGTTATCGGCCCGGGGAGCTGTTTTTT
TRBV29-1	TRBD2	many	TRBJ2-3	CSVEGASKRGGTDTQYF	TGCAGCGTTGAAGGTGCCTCTAAGCGGGGGGGAACAGATACGCAGTATTTT
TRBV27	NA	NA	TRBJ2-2	CATRDTNTGELFF	TGTGCCACAAGGGACACCAACACCGGGGAGCTGTTTTTT
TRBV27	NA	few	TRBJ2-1	CASSLFTRYGTNEQFF	TGTGCCAGCAGTTTATTCACTAGGTATGGCACGAATGAGCAGTTCTTC
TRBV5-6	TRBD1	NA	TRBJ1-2	CASSLGQGKGYTF	TGTGCCAGCAGCTTGGGACAGGGGAAAGGCTACACCTTC
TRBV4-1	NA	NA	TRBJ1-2	CASSRAGAGYTF	TGCGCCAGCAGCCGGGCAGGGGCTGGCTACACCTTC
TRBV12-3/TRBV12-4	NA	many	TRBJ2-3	CASSSRGTDTQYF	TGTGCCAGCAGCTCGAGGGGCACAGATACGCAGTATTTT
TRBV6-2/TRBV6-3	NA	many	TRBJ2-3	CASTALRTHDTQYF	TGTGCCAGCACCGCACTTAGGACCCACGATACGCAGTATTTT
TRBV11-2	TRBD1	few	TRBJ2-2	CASSLVSGTGRGELFF	TGTGCCAGCAGCTTAGTGTCCGGGACAGGGCGCGGGGAGCTGTTTTTT
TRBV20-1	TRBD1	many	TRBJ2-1	CSALRPQGTGKPVEYGHNEQFF	TGCAGTGCTCTGAGACCCCAAGGGACAGGGAAACCCGTGGAGTATGGACACAATGAGCAGTTCTTC
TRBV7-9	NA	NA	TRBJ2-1	CASSLGFNEQFF	TGTGCCAGCAGCTTAGGTTTCAATGAGCAGTTCTTC
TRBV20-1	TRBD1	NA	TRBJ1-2	CSASHSGTGSYGYTF	TGCAGTGCAAGTCATTCCGGGACAGGAAGCTATGGCTACACCTTC
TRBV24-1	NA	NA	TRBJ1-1	CATQSEGGEAFF	TGTGCCACCCAGAGCGAGGGTGGTGAAGCTTTCTTT